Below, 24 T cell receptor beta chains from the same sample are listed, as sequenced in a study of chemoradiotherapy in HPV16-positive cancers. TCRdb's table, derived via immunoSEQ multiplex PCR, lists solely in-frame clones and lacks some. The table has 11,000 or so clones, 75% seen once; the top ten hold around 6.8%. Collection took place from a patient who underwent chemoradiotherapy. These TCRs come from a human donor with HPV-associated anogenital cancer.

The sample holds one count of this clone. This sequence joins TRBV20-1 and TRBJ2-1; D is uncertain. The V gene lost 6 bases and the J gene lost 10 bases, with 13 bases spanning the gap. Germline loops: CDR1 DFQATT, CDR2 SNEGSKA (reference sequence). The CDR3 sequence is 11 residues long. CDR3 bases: TGCAGTGCCCCAGAGCATCCAGAGCAGTTCTTC. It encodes CSAPEHPEQFF.

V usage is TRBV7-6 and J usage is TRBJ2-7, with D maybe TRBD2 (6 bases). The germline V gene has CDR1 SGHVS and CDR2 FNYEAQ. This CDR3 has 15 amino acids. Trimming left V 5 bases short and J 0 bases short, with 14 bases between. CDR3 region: CASSVRDGGSYEQYF. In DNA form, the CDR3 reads TGTGCCAGCAGCGTCCGGGACGGGGGCTCCTACGAGCAGTACTTC.

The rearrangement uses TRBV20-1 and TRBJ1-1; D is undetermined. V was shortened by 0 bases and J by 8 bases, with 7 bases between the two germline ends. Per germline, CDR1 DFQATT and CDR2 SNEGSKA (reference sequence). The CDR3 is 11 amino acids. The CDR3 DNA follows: TGCAGTGCTAGAGACAGGTCCGAAGCTTTCTTT. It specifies CSARDRSEAFF.

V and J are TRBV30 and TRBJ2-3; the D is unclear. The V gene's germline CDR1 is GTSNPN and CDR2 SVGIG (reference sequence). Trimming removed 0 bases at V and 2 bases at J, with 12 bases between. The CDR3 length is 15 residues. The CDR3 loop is CAWSVSQNPTDTQYF. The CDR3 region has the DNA TGTGCCTGGAGTGTATCACAGAACCCCACAGATACGCAGTATTTT.

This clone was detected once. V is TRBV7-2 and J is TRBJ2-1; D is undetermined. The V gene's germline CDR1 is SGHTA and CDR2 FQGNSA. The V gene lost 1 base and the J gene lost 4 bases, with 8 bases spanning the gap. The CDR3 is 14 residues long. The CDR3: CASSLGNRYNEQFF. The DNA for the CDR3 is TGTGCCAGCAGCTTAGGCAACCGATACAATGAGCAGTTCTTC.

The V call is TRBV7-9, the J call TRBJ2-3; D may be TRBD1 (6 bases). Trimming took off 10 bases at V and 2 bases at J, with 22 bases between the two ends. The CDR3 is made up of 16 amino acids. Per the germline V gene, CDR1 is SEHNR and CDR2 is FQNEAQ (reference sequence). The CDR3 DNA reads TGTGCCACTAATGTTGGGGGCCTCTTTACCACAGATACGCAGTATTTT. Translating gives CATNVGGLFTTDTQYF.

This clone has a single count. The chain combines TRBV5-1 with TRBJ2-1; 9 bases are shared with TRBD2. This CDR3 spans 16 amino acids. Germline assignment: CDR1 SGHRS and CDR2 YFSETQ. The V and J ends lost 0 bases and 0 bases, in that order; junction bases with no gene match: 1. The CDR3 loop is CASSLVLAGSYNEQFF. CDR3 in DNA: TGCGCCAGCAGCTTGGTACTAGCGGGCTCCTACAATGAGCAGTTCTTC.

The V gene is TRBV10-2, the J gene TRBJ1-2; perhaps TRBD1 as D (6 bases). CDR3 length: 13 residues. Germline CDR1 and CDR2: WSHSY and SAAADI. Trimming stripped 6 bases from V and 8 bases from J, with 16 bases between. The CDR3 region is CASRETGGLGYTF. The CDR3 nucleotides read TGCGCCAGCAGGGAGACAGGCGGCCTGGGCTACACCTTC.

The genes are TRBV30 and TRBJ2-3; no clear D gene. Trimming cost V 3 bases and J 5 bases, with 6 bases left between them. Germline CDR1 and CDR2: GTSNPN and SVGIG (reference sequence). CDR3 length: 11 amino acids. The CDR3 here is CAWSYEDTQYF. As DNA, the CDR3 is TGTGCCTGGAGCTACGAAGATACGCAGTATTTT.

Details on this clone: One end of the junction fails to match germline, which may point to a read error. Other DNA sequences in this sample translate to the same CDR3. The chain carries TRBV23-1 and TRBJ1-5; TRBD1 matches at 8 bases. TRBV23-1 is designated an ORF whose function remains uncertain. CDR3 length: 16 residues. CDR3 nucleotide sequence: TGCGCTAGCAGTCACTTGGGACAGGAGAGCAATCAGCCCCAGCATTTT. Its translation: CASSHLGQESNQPQHF.

CDR3 protein: CASSAEGTPQNIQYF. The CDR3 DNA follows: TGCGCCAGCAGCGCCGAAGGGACACCCCAAAACATTCAGTACTTC. The rearrangement links TRBV5-1 to TRBJ2-4; a weak D match, TRBD1 (6 bases). The CDR3 spans 15 residues. The ends were cut back, 4 bases at V and 5 bases at J, with 16 bases in the middle. Germline-derived CDR1 and CDR2 are SGHRS and YFSETQ.

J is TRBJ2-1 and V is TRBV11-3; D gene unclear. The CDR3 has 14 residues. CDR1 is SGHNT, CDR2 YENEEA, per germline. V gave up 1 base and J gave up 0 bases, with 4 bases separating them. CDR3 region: CASSLGHSYNEQFF. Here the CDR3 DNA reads TGTGCCAGCAGCTTAGGACACTCCTACAATGAGCAGTTCTTC.

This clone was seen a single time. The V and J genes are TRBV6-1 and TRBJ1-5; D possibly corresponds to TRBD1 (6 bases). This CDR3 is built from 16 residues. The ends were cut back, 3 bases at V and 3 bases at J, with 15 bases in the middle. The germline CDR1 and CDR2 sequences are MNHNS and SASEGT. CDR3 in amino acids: CASSDLRTVNNQPQHF. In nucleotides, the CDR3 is TGTGCCAGCAGTGACCTACGGACAGTAAACAATCAGCCCCAGCATTTT.

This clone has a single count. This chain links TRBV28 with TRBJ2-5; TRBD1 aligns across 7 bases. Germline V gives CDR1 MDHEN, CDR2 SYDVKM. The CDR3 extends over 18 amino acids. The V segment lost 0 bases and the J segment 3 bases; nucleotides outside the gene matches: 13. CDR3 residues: CASSLWTGTETYKETQYF. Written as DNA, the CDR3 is TGTGCCAGCAGTTTATGGACCGGGACAGAAACTTATAAAGAGACCCAGTACTTC.

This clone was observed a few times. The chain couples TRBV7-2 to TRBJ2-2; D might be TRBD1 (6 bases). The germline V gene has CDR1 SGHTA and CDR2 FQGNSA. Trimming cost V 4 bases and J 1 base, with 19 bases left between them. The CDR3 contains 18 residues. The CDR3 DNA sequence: TGTGCCAGCAGCTCAGGACAGATAAAATTGCGGAACACCGGGGAGCTGTTTTTT. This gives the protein CASSSGQIKLRNTGELFF.

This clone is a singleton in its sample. As DNA, the CDR3 is TGCGCCAGCAGTGAAGGCCCCGGGTACTACGAGCAGTACTTC. Its translation is CASSEGPGYYEQYF. This chain links TRBV10-2 with TRBJ2-7; D remains ambiguous. The length of the CDR3 is 14 residues. V lost 3 bases, J lost 3 bases, and 12 bases lay in between. The V gene's germline CDR1 is WSHSY and CDR2 SAAADI.

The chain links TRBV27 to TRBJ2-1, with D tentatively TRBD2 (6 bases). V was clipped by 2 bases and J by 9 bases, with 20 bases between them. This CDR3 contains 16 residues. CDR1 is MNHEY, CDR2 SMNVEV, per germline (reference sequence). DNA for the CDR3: TGTGCCAGCAGTTTACTAGCAGCGGGCCTCCGTGGTGAGCAGTTCTTC. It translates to CASSLLAAGLRGEQFF.

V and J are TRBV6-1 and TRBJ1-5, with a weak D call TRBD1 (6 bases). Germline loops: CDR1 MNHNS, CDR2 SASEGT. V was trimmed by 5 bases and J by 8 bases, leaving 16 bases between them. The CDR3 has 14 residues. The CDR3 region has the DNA TGTGCCAGCAGTCCGGGGGCGGGTTTTGAGCCCCAGCATTTT. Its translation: CASSPGAGFEPQHF.

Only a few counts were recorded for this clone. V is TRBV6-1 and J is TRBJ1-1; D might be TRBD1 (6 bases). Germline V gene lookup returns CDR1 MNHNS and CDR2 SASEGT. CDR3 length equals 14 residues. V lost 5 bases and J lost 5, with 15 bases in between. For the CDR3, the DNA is TGTGCCAGCAGTACAGGGTTAAGGGAGACTGAAGCTTTCTTT. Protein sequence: CASSTGLRETEAFF.

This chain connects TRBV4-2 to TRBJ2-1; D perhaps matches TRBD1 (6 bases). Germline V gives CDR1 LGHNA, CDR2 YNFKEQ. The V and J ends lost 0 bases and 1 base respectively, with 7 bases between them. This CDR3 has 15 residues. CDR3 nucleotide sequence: TGTGCCAGCAGCCAAGATCAGGGGTCCTACAATGAGCAGTTCTTC. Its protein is CASSQDQGSYNEQFF.

CDR3 amino acids: CASSSGHSNTEAFF. The CDR3 DNA reads TGTGCCAGCAGCTCGGGACACTCGAACACTGAAGCTTTCTTT. The J gene is TRBJ1-1, the V gene TRBV9; possibly TRBD1 for D (6 bases). CDR1 and CDR2 (germline): SGDLS, YYNGEE. This CDR3 region has 14 residues. Deletions cut 4 bases from V and 1 base from J, with 11 bases between.

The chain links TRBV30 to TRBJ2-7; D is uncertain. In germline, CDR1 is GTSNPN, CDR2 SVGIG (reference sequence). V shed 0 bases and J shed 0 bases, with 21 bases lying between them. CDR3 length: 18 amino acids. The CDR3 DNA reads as TGTGCCTGGAGTGTAAACCCCAAGCATCCGCCACTCTCCTACGAGCAGTACTTC. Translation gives CAWSVNPKHPPLSYEQYF. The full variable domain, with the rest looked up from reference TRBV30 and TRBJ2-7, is SQTIHQWPATLVQPVGSPLSLECTVEGTSNPNLYWYRQAAGRGLQLLFYSVGIGQISSEVPQNLSASRPQDRQFILSSKKLLLSDSGFYLCAWSVNPKHPPLSYEQYFGPGTRLTVT.

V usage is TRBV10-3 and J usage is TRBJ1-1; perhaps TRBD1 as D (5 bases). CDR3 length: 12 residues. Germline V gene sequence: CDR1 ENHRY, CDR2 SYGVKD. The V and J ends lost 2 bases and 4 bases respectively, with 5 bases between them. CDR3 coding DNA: TGTGCCATCAGTGAGGGGGGCACTGAAGCTTTCTTT. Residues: CAISEGGTEAFF.

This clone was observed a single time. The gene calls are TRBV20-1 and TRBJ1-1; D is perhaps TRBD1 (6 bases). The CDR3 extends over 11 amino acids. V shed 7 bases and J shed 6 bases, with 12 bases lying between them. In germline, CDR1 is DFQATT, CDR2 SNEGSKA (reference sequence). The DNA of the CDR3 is TGCAGTGGGACAGAAAGTTCTGAAGCTTTCTTT. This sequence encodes CSGTESSEAFF.